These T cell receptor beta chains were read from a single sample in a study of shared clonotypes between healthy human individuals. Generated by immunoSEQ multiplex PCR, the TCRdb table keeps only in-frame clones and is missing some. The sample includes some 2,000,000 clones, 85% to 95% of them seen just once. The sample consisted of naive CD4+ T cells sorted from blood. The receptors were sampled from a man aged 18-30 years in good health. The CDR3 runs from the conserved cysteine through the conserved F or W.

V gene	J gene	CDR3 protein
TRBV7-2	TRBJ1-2	CASSLADIRDGYTF
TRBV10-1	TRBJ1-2	CASSESTGYGYTF
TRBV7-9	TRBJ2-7	CASSGGAGSHSYEQYF
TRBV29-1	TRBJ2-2	CSVEGTSENTGELFF
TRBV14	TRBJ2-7	CASSQDWTGLYEQYF
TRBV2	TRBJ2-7	CASSEDGGQYF
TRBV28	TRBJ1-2	CASSLSGTGYTF
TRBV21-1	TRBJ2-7	CASSKVPDTGSYEQYF
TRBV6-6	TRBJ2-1	CASSYGNEQFF
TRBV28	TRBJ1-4	CASSAPRAANEKLFF
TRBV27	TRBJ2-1	CASSWLSYGEQFF
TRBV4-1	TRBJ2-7	CASSQPGRVLRQYF
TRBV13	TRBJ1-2	CASSLKPDYGYTF
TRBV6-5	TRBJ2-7	CASSSGIPSHEQYF
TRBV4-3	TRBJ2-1	CASSQEASFSSYNEQFF
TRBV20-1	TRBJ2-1	CSARMGYEQFF
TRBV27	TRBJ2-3	CASSPNRASTDTQYF
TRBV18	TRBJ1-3	CASSPLGTDGNTIYF
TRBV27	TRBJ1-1	CASSSRPTVLNTEAFF
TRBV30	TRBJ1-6	CAWKDREDSPLHF
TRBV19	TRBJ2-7	CASSTIDRETHYEQYF
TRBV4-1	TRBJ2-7	CASSQFVGTGGGRQYF
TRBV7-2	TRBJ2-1	CASSRDRVRYSNEQFF
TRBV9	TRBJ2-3	CASQLGLGGTSTDTQYF
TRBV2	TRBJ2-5	CASSPTSGTETQYF
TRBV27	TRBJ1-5	CASSYRRGPDSSNQPQHF
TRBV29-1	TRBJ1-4	CSVVTGLGEKLFF
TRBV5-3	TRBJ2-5	CARSLYPQETQYF
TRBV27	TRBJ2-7	CASSLYGTATSYEQYF